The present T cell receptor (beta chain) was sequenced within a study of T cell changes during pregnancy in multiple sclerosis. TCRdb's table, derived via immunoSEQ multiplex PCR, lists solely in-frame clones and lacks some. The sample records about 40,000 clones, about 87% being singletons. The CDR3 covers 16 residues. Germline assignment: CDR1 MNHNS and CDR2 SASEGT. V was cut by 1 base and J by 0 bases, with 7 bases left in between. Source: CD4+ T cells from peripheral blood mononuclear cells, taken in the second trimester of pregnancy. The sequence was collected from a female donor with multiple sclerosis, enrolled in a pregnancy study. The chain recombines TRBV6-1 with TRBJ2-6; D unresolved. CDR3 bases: TGTGCCAGCAGTGAAGATTACAGCTCTGGGGCCAACGTCCTGACTTTC. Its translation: CASSEDYSSGANVLTF.